Sequencing of this T cell receptor (beta chain) was carried out in a study of T cell changes during pregnancy in multiple sclerosis. Repertoires were generated with immunoSEQ multiplex PCR, while TCRdb's copy carries only in-frame clones and drops some. The sample has around 25,000 clones, about 88% seen once. J lost 7 bases, V lost 4 bases, and 15 bases had no gene match. The CDR3 runs to 17 residues. CDR1 and CDR2 from the germline V gene are SNHLY and FYNNEI. The clonotype was recovered from a female donor with multiple sclerosis, enrolled in a pregnancy study. Sequences were derived from CD8+ T cells from peripheral blood mononuclear cells, sampled in the second trimester of pregnancy. The chain employs TRBV2 and TRBJ1-2, with 10 bases lining up with TRBD1. CDR3 sequence (DNA): TGTGCCAGCAGTGGTAATTCCGGGACAGGGGTCGTAGGTGGCTACACCTTC. Amino acid sequence: CASSGNSGTGVVGGYTF.